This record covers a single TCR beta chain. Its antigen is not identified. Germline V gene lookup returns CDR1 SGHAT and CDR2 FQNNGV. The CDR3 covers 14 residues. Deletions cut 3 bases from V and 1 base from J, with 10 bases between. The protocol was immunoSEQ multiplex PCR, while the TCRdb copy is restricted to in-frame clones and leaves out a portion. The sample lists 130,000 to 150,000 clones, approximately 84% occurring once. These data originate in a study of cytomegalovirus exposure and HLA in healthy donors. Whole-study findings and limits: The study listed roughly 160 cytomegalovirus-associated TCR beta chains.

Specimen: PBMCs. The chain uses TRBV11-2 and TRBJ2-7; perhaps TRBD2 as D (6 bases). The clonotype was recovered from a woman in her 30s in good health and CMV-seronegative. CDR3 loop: CASSFLGGSYEQYF. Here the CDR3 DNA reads TGTGCCAGCAGCTTTTTGGGGGGTTCCTACGAGCAGTACTTC.